Reported below is one T cell receptor beta chain. The data originate from a study of control samples from healthy donors and cancer patients. CDR1 is LNHDA, CDR2 SQIVND, per germline (reference sequence). The CDR3 totals 15 residues. After removal of 3 bases from V and 7 bases from J, the junction contained 6 bases not matched to a gene. Repertoires were generated with immunoSEQ multiplex PCR, while TCRdb's copy carries only in-frame clones and drops some. The sample has roughly 200,000 clones, over 85% seen once; the top ten hold roughly 1.5%. Sequenced: blood. This receptor was obtained from a man between 18 and 35 years old in good health. V and J are TRBV19 and TRBJ1-6; 7 positions match TRBD1. The CDR3 DNA sequence: TGTGCCAGTAGTATGGGACAGAGAGGGAATTCACCCCTCCACTTT. Residues: CASSMGQRGNSPLHF. The full variable domain, rest sourced from reference TRBV19 and TRBJ1-6, is DGGITQSPKYLFRKEGQNVTLSCEQNLNHDAMYWYRQDPGQGLRLIYYSQIVNDFQKGDIAEGYSVSREKKESFPLTVTSAQKNPTAFYLCASSMGQRGNSPLHFGNGTRLTVT.